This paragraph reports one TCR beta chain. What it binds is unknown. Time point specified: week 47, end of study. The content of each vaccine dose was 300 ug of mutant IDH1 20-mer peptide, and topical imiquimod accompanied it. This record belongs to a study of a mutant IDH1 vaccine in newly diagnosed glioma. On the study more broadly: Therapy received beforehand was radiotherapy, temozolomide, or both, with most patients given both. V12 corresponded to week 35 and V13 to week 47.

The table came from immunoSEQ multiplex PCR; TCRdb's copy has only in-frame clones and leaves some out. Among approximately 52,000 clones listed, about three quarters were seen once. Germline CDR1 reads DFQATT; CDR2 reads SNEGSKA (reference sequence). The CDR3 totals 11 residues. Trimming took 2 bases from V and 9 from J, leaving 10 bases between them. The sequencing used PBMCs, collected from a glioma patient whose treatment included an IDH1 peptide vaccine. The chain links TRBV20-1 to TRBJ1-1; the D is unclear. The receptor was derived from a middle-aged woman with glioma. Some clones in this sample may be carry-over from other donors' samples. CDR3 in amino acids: CSARNGPQAFF. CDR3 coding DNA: TGCAGTGCTAGAAACGGGCCCCAAGCTTTCTTT.